This T cell receptor (beta chain) emerged from a study of cytomegalovirus exposure and HLA in healthy donors (dated by TCRdb to 2016 to 2017). At the level of the whole study: According to an earlier analysis of several hundred of the donors, 200 million or so T cells yielded 90 million to 140 million unique TCR beta sequences and 250 to 350 Gb of sequence data. Approximately 330 gigabases of sequencing data and 91 million or so unique TCR sequences made up an early release that covered under 750 HLA-typed donors. Of the 398 genotyped donors, about 80% fell in the genetic ancestry cluster associated with self-reported Caucasian donors. The study aimed to test whether cataloging public T cell receptors could reveal signatures of past pathogen exposure. Using immunosequencing, the study profiled T cell repertoires from about 610 subjects and related those repertoires to cytomegalovirus serostatus. Besides the first cohort of hundreds of subjects, a separate validation cohort made up of over 100 different subjects was used. To predict cytomegalovirus infection status, the study brought together high-throughput TCR immunosequencing, statistical association of individual TCRs with disease status, and machine learning. To study patterns of TCR occurrence, a later analysis re-analyzed previously published TCR beta repertoires from 650 to 750 donors and added high-resolution HLA genotyping. Rather than using new phenotypic data, the later analysis identified candidate immune exposures from TCR beta sequences and from how often those sequences occurred across donors. To decide whether each TCR beta V gene segment behaved as functional or pseudogenic, an earlier analysis of fewer than 750 of the donors relied on high-throughput TCR beta sequencing. Donor age, sex, ethnicity and CMV serostatus were compiled together with the repertoire data. A later genetic analysis took genome-wide SNP genotypes for 398 of the 666 donors and used that subset as a discovery cohort. Every repertoire in the discovery cohort had been generated on one and the same sequencing platform. Both class I and class II loci were covered by HLA typing, at four-digit resolution. The number of donors typed differed by locus, with 629-630 for A, B, C, DRB1 and DQB1, about 500 for DQA1, 600 to 610 for DPA1, and approximately 470 for DPB1. Four to six DR-DQ haplotypes were handled as single units for association and clustering, since linkage in the cohort was strong. Among about 390 genotyped donors of the cohort, an average of about 240,000 unique TCR beta nucleotide sequences were sequenced per donor, roughly a sixth of them non-productive. General study outcomes and caveats: A later analysis found that HLA-associated TCR beta chains were more clonally expanded and had lower generation probabilities than equally common non-associated chains. A further reported finding was that TCR beta sequences accurately predicted the HLA-A and HLA-B alleles for most subjects in the first cohort. At a false discovery rate of 0.05, a later analysis linked some 18,000 TCR beta sequences to specific HLA alleles. In an earlier analysis of about 550 of the donors, most TCR beta V segments were observed in productive rearrangements about 90% or about 30% of the time, broadly matching IMGT annotations. A few of the identified cytomegalovirus-associated TCR beta chains were confirmed in vitro to be specific for cytomegalovirus antigens. The classifier was reported to diagnose cytomegalovirus status with high specificity and sensitivity in both the original cohort and the validation cohort. Only TCR beta chains were sequenced in this cohort, and the absence of alpha or paired-chain data limited detectable features. When HLA alleles, especially DR and DQ, strongly co-occurred, TCR associations were difficult to assign to individual alleles. HLA typing was unavailable for some donors at each locus, so association tests used only the typed subset. Compared with the approximately 710-donor mean, donors in an Asian-associated ancestry cluster had fewer N-insertions in productive TCRs, according to a later genetic analysis. Several of the top co-occurrence clusters appeared to be linked to parvovirus B19, influenza, CMV and Epstein-Barr virus, according to a later analysis. The authors suggested that the approach could potentially be extended to other disease states and immunological phenotypes. According to a later analysis, most CMV-associated TCR beta chains appeared to be HLA-restricted, and the HLA associations seemed to be driven largely by CMV exposure. While some public TCRs were present in many individuals, most TCR sequences turned up only very rarely across donors. In a later analysis, the rate of TCR association differed among HLA loci, with DRB1 alleles having the most associated TCRs and HLA-C alleles having the fewest. In a later genetic analysis, a missense DCLRE1C variant was associated with V-gene and J-gene trimming of TCR beta chains, and the association was replicated in an independent cohort. Linkage disequilibrium might explain the correlated functional status among segregating V segments, but an unknown experimental factor could not be ruled out. Roughly uniform sequencing depth across donors was assumed in presence/absence analyses, although this assumption may not hold. A cluster of highly shared sequence variants was judged likely to represent a technical artifact of the sequencing pipeline. Roughly 17 rarely observed V segments, including chromosome 9 orphons, were excluded from the earlier analysis of approximately 500 of the donors because counts were too low. Immune exposure information for the cohort was limited to CMV serostatus. In the study, some 160 TCR beta chains were listed as associated with cytomegalovirus. The 87-base-pair reads could not distinguish some IMGT-functional V segments, including TRBV6-2 and TRBV6-3, so those segments were excluded.

To prepare the library, the immunoSEQ multiplex PCR assay was applied. For the multiplex PCR, a mixture combining 60 forward primers for TCR Vbeta segments and 13 reverse primers for TCR Jbeta segments was used. The CDR3 region of rearranged TCR beta genes was amplified from genomic DNA by a multiplex PCR assay. On the Illumina HiSeq System, the amplified TCR beta libraries were sequenced as 87-base-pair reads. On the study's bioinformatics: In a later analysis, some 80 million unique TCR beta chains were counted across the roughly 670 repertoires, and roughly 11 million of these chains were shared by at least two donors. To remove PCR and sequencing errors, raw reads were error-corrected and collapsed into unique sequences using a nearest-neighbor algorithm that merged closely related sequences. Alignment of CDR3 sequences to IMGT reference sequences was used to assign V, D and J gene segments. For a sequence to be retained, a match of at least six nucleotides to both a V gene segment and a J gene segment was required. Rearrangements were classified as productive when the CDR3 lacked stop codons and remained in frame with V and J, and all other rearrangements were classified as non-productive. CDR3 was defined by IMGT convention, running from the second conserved V-encoded cysteine to the conserved J-encoded phenylalanine. In an earlier analysis of around 600 of the donors, sequences lacking an unambiguous match to a single V gene segment were excluded. In an earlier analysis of some 590 of the donors, a V segment was called functional when productive rearrangements were above 56.7%, and segregating when the standard deviation between donors exceeded 5%. A statistical classification framework was built to diagnose cytomegalovirus status from the catalog of TCR beta chain sequences. A later analysis assigned V and J genes by comparing TCR nucleotide sequences with IMGT/GENE-DB human TR gene sequences. A later analysis assigned CDR3 sequences and most-parsimonious VDJ recombination scenarios with the TCRdist pipeline. In a later analysis, each TCR beta chain was defined by its CDR3 amino acid sequence together with its V-gene family, and reads without a unique V-gene family were excluded. As a way to deal with suspected cross-contamination and a sequencing artifact, a later analysis dropped approximately 570 nucleotide sequences that were highly shared and had low generation probability. A later analysis calculated a clonal expansion index for each public chain from normalized within-repertoire ranks of inferred template counts. In a later analysis, generation probabilities were computed using a VDJ recombination model fitted to out-of-frame rearrangements, and the results were checked against IGoR. In a later analysis, hypergeometric tests were used to score TCR-TCR, TCR-HLA and TCR-CMV co-occurrence, with a repertoire-size bias correction applied to TCR pairs. False discovery rates were estimated in a later analysis by permuting HLA or CMV assignments 20 times. In a later analysis, co-occurring TCRs were grouped with DBSCAN, and TCRdist sequence similarity was added when clustering was performed within HLA-allele-positive subsets. Co-occurrence clustering excluded repertoires with fewer than 30,000 or more than 120,000 public chains, plus five with anomalous nucleotide sharing. Imported from immuneACCESS, the table was reduced by TCRdb to in-frame sequences with V and J called. These copies leave out some clones; in studies compared against another copy, an unresolved V gene accounts for under half, and the cause of the remainder is not known. V and J calls and clone size follow that table, whereas D and trimming were derived from the DNA. This sample holds 80,000 to 100,000 clones; about four fifths were observed only once. Approximately 10% of the sample is in the top ten clones.

The cohort comprised fewer than 750 healthy bone marrow donors. Cohort members were all nominally healthy when sampled, although unrecorded immune exposures were likely present. CMV serostatus was recorded as positive for roughly 290 and negative for 352 of the 666 cohort members, whereas no CMV serostatus was recorded for the donor in question. Each donor provided a peripheral blood sample, and peripheral blood mononuclear cells were used for TCR beta sequencing. Genomic DNA extraction from the blood cell samples was performed with the Qiagen DNeasy Blood Extraction Kit. Inclusive of the bounding cysteine and phenylalanine, the CDR3 is 16 residues long. CDR3 DNA is the only sequence kept; it has 48 bases, read in frame from the first base. CDR1 SGHTA and CDR2 FQGNSA are derived from the germline V gene. V drops 1 base and J drops 2 bases, leaving 13 bases in between. In regard to this clone: It has no known antigen specificity. No clone much larger than this one lies a single base away; base qualities are absent.

This clonotype originated in a human donor in good health. Material for sequencing was PBMCs. The chain uses TRBV7-2 and TRBJ2-3; tentative D gene TRBD2, with 6 bases matching. The nucleotides read TGTGCCAGCAGCTTAGACGGTAGCGGCATCACAGATACGCAGTATTTT. It translates to CASSLDGSGITDTQYF.